These 10 T cell receptor beta chains were all obtained from the same sample, sequenced in a study of CD8 T cells in ankylosing spondylitis. Whole-study findings and limits: Characteristic, it appeared, of ankylosing spondylitis blood was a TCR beta motif of seven or eight highly homologous variants.

TCRdb used MiXCR to reprocess the 5' RACE reads, holding one entry per CDR3 protein. This table has approximately 520,000 distinct CDR3 sequences, about 5.7% appearing once. What these receptors recognize is not known. The source material was blood, either unsorted or a sorted T cell fraction (not recorded which). The receptors shown here come from a male donor with ankylosing spondylitis.

This clonotype was detected many times. The chain has TRBV5-1 and TRBJ1-2; 7 bases align to TRBD1. Germline V CDR1 and CDR2: SGHRS, YFSETQ. CDR3 length: 14 residues. With V trimmed by 0 bases and J by 7 bases, 6 bases remained unmatched. CDR3: CASSLALDRVGYTF. CDR3 nucleotide sequence: TGCGCCAGCAGCTTGGCCCTCGACAGGGTTGGCTACACCTTC.

This clonotype was seen a few times. The chain joins TRBV18 to TRBJ2-3, with D hard to call. The CDR3 contains 14 residues. Germline V gene sequence: CDR1 KGHSH, CDR2 LQKENI. Trimming stripped 0 bases from V and 4 bases from J, with 8 bases between. The CDR3 is CASSPPSRADTQYF. CDR3 bases: TGTGCCAGCTCACCACCGAGTCGGGCAGATACGCAGTATTTT.

This clonotype has ten or more counts. The chain couples TRBV7-9 to TRBJ2-3; no firm D call. The CDR3 totals 14 residues. Germline V gives CDR1 SEHNR, CDR2 FQNEAQ (reference sequence). Trimming cost V 1 base and J 3 bases, with 8 bases left between them. DNA of the CDR3: TGTGCCAGCAGCTTAGGATTGTCGACAGATACGCAGTATTTT. Its translation: CASSLGLSTDTQYF.

This clonotype was seen a handful of times. V is TRBV7-9 and J is TRBJ2-1; 9 bases match TRBD2. V was clipped by 4 bases and J by 7 bases; unmatched bases: 5. This CDR3 has 14 residues. Germline loops: CDR1 SEHNR, CDR2 FQNEAQ (reference sequence). CDR3 sequence: CASSYLAGLNEQFF. The CDR3 coding sequence is TGTGCCAGCAGCTATCTAGCGGGGTTAAATGAGCAGTTCTTC.

This sequence joins TRBV9 and TRBJ1-6, with a weak D call TRBD1 (5 bases). CDR1 and CDR2 from the germline V gene are SGDLS and YYNGEE. CDR3 length: 14 amino acids. Trimming pared 3 bases from V and 8 bases from J, leaving 12 bases between. CDR3 residues: CASSALGDYSPLHF. The CDR3 DNA sequence: TGTGCCAGCAGCGCCTTGGGGGATTATTCACCCCTCCACTTT.

This clonotype was found many times. J is TRBJ2-3 and V is TRBV6-1, with D possibly matching TRBD2 (5 bases). Trimming removed 0 bases at V and 4 bases at J, with 11 bases between. CDR1 MNHNS and CDR2 SASEGT come from the germline V gene. The CDR3 runs 15 residues. In DNA form, the CDR3 reads TGTGCCAGCAGTGAAGCGGGAGCATGGCCAGATACGCAGTATTTT. Its translation is CASSEAGAWPDTQYF.

The rearrangement links TRBV29-1 to TRBJ2-3; D is possibly TRBD2 (7 bases). Germline CDR1 SQVTM, CDR2 ANQGSEA. This CDR3 has 13 residues. V dropped 6 bases and J dropped 4 bases, with 14 bases sitting between them. In nucleotides, the CDR3 is TGCAGCGTGATGGGGGGGCGATCAGATACGCAGTATTTT. Translated, it gives CSVMGGRSDTQYF.

J is TRBJ2-1 and V is TRBV4-3; the match to TRBD2 covers 12 bases. V lost 4 bases and J lost 7; bases outside the gene matches: 20. This CDR3 has 20 residues. Germline CDR1 reads LGHNA; CDR2 reads YSLEER. CDR3 sequence: CASSLIGRARASGRGNEQFF. CDR3 bases: TGCGCCAGCAGCCTTATAGGGCGGGCCCGGGCTAGCGGGAGGGGTAATGAGCAGTTCTTC.

In this sample, this clonotype turned up many times. The chain couples TRBV6-5 to TRBJ1-6; TRBD1 is a possible D gene (5 bases). V was clipped by 2 bases and J by 9 bases, with 14 bases between them. Looked up from germline, CDR1 is MNHEY and CDR2 is SVGAGI. This CDR3 is built from 15 residues. The CDR3 sequence: CASSYLGAHGSPLHF. The CDR3 DNA reads TGTGCCAGCAGTTACCTTGGGGCCCACGGTTCACCCCTCCACTTT.

This clonotype was detected ten times or more. This chain connects TRBV12-3 or TRBV12-4 to TRBJ1-5; D gene unclear. The CDR3 has 15 amino acids. Trimming took 0 bases from V and 1 from J, leaving 7 bases between them. Here the CDR3 DNA reads TGTGCCAGCAGTTTAGCGTTCGAGAGCAATCAGCCCCAGCATTTT. This sequence encodes CASSLAFESNQPQHF.